The 24 T cell receptor beta chains below all came from one sample that was sequenced in a study of STAT5B mutations in CD4+ large granular lymphocyte leukemia. Clones were sequenced by immunoSEQ multiplex PCR, and TCRdb holds only the in-frame ones, with some missing. Of about 48,000 clones listed, about three quarters are singletons. Sequenced: CD4+ T cells from blood buffy coats. The receptors originated from a human donor in good health.

The chain links TRBV19 to TRBJ1-4; the match to TRBD1 covers 10 bases. The CDR3 spans 15 residues. CDR1 LNHDA and CDR2 SQIVND come from the germline V gene (reference sequence). Trimming at V came to 4 bases and at J to 4 bases, leaving 3 bases not matched to a gene. CDR3 nucleotide sequence: TGTGCCAGTAGTACCCGGACAGGGGGTAATGAAAAACTGTTTTTT. It encodes CASSTRTGGNEKLFF. The full variable domain, with the rest looked up from reference TRBV19 and TRBJ1-4, is DGGITQSPKYLFRKEGQNVTLSCEQNLNHDAMYWYRQDPGQGLRLIYYSQIVNDFQKGDIAEGYSVSREKKESFPLTVTSAQKNPTAFYLCASSTRTGGNEKLFFGSGTQLSVL.

This clone turned up a few times. The chain links TRBV27 to TRBJ1-1, with unresolved D. CDR3 length: 13 residues. The V end was cut by 2 bases, the J end by 1 base, with 5 bases between. The germline V gene has CDR1 MNHEY and CDR2 SMNVEV (reference sequence). CDR3 bases: TGTGCCAGCAGTTTAAATCCGAACACTGAAGCTTTCTTT. Translating it yields CASSLNPNTEAFF.

This chain links TRBV5-4 with TRBJ2-3; no firm D call. This CDR3 region has 13 residues. Per the germline V gene, CDR1 is SGHNT and CDR2 is YYREEE (reference sequence). The V end lost 1 base, the J end lost 7 bases, and 10 bases lay between the germline ends. CDR3 sequence: CASSLQDDNTQYF. The CDR3 nucleotides are TGTGCCAGCAGCTTGCAGGACGACAATACGCAGTATTTT. Full variable domain (outside the CDR3, taken from reference TRBV5-4 and TRBJ2-3): ETGVTQSPTHLIKTRGQQVTLRCSSQSGHNTVSWYQQALGQGPQFIFQYYREEENGRGNFPPRFSGLQFPNYSSELNVNALELDDSALYLCASSLQDDNTQYFGPGTRLTVL.

CDR3 nucleotides: TGTGCCAGCAGTTTAGGCTTTGGGTCCCTAGCGGGGGCCCCCAACAATGAGCAGTTCTTC. Protein product: CASSLGFGSLAGAPNNEQFF. The rearrangement joins TRBV28 to TRBJ2-1; 10 nucleotides line up with TRBD2. With V trimmed by 2 bases and J by 5 bases, 18 bases remained unmatched. The CDR3 totals 20 residues. Germline-derived CDR1 and CDR2 are MDHEN and SYDVKM.

The rearrangement uses TRBV5-4 and TRBJ2-7; 11 nucleotides line up with TRBD2. The V and J ends lost 0 bases and 0 bases, in that order; junction bases with no gene match: 2. CDR3 length equals 16 residues. Germline V gene lookup returns CDR1 SGHNT and CDR2 YYREEE (reference sequence). The CDR3 region is CASSLGGLAASYEQYF. CDR3 DNA sequence: TGTGCCAGCAGCTTGGGGGGACTAGCGGCCTCCTACGAGCAGTACTTC.

This clone has more than one count but fewer than ten. The chain carries TRBV6-6 and TRBJ1-2, with 7 bases fitting TRBD1. The J segment lost 4 bases and the V segment lost 4 bases, leaving 12 bases of the junction unmatched. This CDR3 is 16 amino acids long. CDR1 MNHNY and CDR2 SVGAGI come from the germline V gene (reference sequence). In nucleotides, the CDR3 is TGTGCCAGCAGTTCCGTGACAGGGTCGATTTCCTATGGCTACACCTTC. Its protein is CASSSVTGSISYGYTF.

This clone was recorded only once. The V gene is TRBV7-2, the J gene TRBJ1-1; 7 nucleotides line up with TRBD1. CDR1 SGHTA and CDR2 FQGNSA come from the germline V gene. Losses at the gene ends were 5 bases for V and 3 bases for J; bases not matched to a gene: 9. The CDR3 runs to 15 residues. CDR3 nucleotide sequence: TGTGCCAGCAGCCTACTAAGAGGACAGGACACTGAAGCTTTCTTT. Encoded protein: CASSLLRGQDTEAFF. Combining the CDR3 with reference TRBV7-2 and TRBJ1-1 gives the whole variable domain GAGVSQSPSNKVTEKGKDVELRCDPISGHTALYWYRQSLGQGLEFLIYFQGNSAPDKSGLPSDRFSAERTGGSVSTLTIQRTQQEDSAVYLCASSLLRGQDTEAFFGQGTRLTVV.

V gene TRBV28 combines with J gene TRBJ1-5; a possible D gene is TRBD1 (5 bases). Trimming pared 4 bases from V and 9 bases from J, leaving 13 bases between. The CDR3 extends over 13 amino acids. CDR1 MDHEN and CDR2 SYDVKM come from the germline V gene. CDR3: CASSSLPGLPQHF. CDR3 nucleotide sequence: TGTGCCAGCAGTTCCCTCCCGGGGCTGCCCCAGCATTTT.

This chain uses TRBV5-6 with TRBJ1-2; D is undetermined. Trimming removed 2 bases at V and 5 bases at J, with 7 bases between. This CDR3 comprises 12 residues. The germline gives CDR1 SGHDT, CDR2 YYEEEE. The CDR3 here is CASSFDSYGYTF. In DNA form, the CDR3 reads TGTGCCAGCAGCTTTGACTCGTATGGCTACACCTTC.

This sequence joins TRBV10-3 and TRBJ2-6; D is ambiguous. V was shortened by 1 base and J by 0 bases, with 1 base between the two germline ends. Germline-derived CDR1 and CDR2 are ENHRY and SYGVKD. The CDR3 is 14 amino acids. DNA of the CDR3: TGTGCCATCAGTGAGTACTCTGGGGCCAACGTCCTGACTTTC. It is translated as CAISEYSGANVLTF.

The genes are TRBV19 and TRBJ2-2, with D uncertain. V gave up 10 bases and J gave up 4 bases, with 13 bases separating them. Germline V gene sequence: CDR1 LNHDA, CDR2 SQIVND (reference sequence). CDR3 length: 13 amino acids. DNA for the CDR3: TGTGCCACCCTAACCAGTCGCACCGGGGAGCTGTTTTTT. Its translation is CATLTSRTGELFF.

The chain links TRBV28 to TRBJ1-4, with a possible D match to TRBD1 (5 bases). V lost 10 bases to trimming and J lost 4 bases, with 16 bases between them. The CDR3 covers 14 residues. CDR1 MDHEN and CDR2 SYDVKM come from the germline V gene. Written as DNA, the CDR3 is TGTGCCACCACACTACCGGGGGATAATGAAAAACTGTTTTTT. Protein: CATTLPGDNEKLFF.

The chain couples TRBV27 to TRBJ1-2, with a tentative D call TRBD1 (6 bases). V was trimmed by 5 bases and J by 2 bases, leaving 15 bases between them. The germline gives CDR1 MNHEY, CDR2 SMNVEV (reference sequence). The length of the CDR3 is 15 residues. CDR3 sequence reads: CASSPRGEANYGYTF. The DNA for the CDR3 is TGTGCCAGCAGTCCAAGGGGGGAGGCAAACTATGGCTACACCTTC.

The chain links TRBV28 to TRBJ1-6, with 9 bases fitting TRBD1. The length of the CDR3 is 14 residues. Losses at the gene ends were 6 bases for V and 6 bases for J; bases not matched to a gene: 3. CDR1 and CDR2 from the germline V gene are MDHEN and SYDVKM. This chain's CDR3 is CASSTGQGNSPLHF. In DNA, the CDR3 is TGTGCCAGCAGCACGGGACAGGGTAATTCACCCCTCCACTTT.

The V gene is TRBV2, the J gene TRBJ1-2, with D perhaps matching TRBD1 (5 bases). Trimming cost V 5 bases and J 2 bases, with 9 bases left between them. The length of the CDR3 is 13 residues. CDR1 and CDR2 (germline): SNHLY, FYNNEI. The CDR3 bases are TGTGCCAGCAGTCGGGACTCGAACTATGGCTACACCTTC. Translating it yields CASSRDSNYGYTF.

The rearrangement uses TRBV9 and TRBJ2-1; 7 bases agree with TRBD2. The CDR3 loop spans 15 amino acids. Trimming removed 4 bases from V and 3 bases from J; junction bases left unmatched: 7. The germline V gene encodes CDR1 SGDLS and CDR2 YYNGEE. The CDR3: CASSTAGLNYNEQFF. DNA for the CDR3: TGTGCCAGCAGCACCGCGGGACTAAACTACAATGAGCAGTTCTTC.

The chain has TRBV5-1 and TRBJ2-5, with TRBD1 matching 11 bases. Per the germline V gene, CDR1 is SGHRS and CDR2 is YFSETQ. The CDR3 loop spans 14 amino acids. Losses at the gene ends were 4 bases for V and 4 bases for J; bases not matched to a gene: 3. CDR3 sequence reads: CASSGGQGAETQYF. CDR3 sequence (DNA): TGCGCCAGCAGCGGCGGACAGGGGGCAGAGACCCAGTACTTC.

As concerns this clone: This same CDR3 is encoded by further DNA sequences in the sample. The V call is TRBV18, the J call TRBJ2-5, with 7 bases lining up with TRBD1. Per the germline V gene, CDR1 is KGHSH and CDR2 is LQKENI. The CDR3 totals 14 residues. Trimming took 3 bases from V and 1 from J; bases not matched to a gene: 2. The CDR3: CASSPGQFQETQYF. In DNA form, the CDR3 reads TGTGCCAGCTCACCGGGACAGTTCCAAGAGACCCAGTACTTC. The full variable domain, completed using reference TRBV18 and TRBJ2-5, is NAGVMQNPRHLVRRRGQEARLRCSPMKGHSHVYWYRQLPEEGLKFMVYLQKENIIDESGMPKERFSAEFPKEGPSILRIQQVVRGDSAAYFCASSPGQFQETQYFGPGTRLLVL.

About this clone: An end of the junction does not agree with germline; a read error may underlie this. This chain connects TRBV7-7 to TRBJ2-5, with TRBD1 matching over 9 bases. The germline CDR1 and CDR2 sequences are SSHAT and FNYEAQ (reference sequence). This CDR3 has 14 amino acids. CDR3 coding DNA: TGTGCTAGCAGTCCACAGGGGGCCGGAGAGACCCAGTACTTC. Translating gives CASSPQGAGETQYF.

The CDR3 region is CASSLEGLGSGTQYF. CDR3 in DNA: TGCGCCAGCAGCTTGGAAGGGCTAGGATCGGGTACGCAGTATTTT. The chain carries TRBV5-1 and TRBJ2-3; D uncertain. Germline V gene sequence: CDR1 SGHRS, CDR2 YFSETQ. V lost 0 bases, J lost 8 bases, and 16 bases lay in between. The CDR3 is 15 amino acids.

This sequence joins TRBV5-1 and TRBJ2-5; D is ambiguous. V dropped 0 bases and J dropped 3 bases, with 9 bases sitting between them. Germline V gene data show CDR1 as SGHRS and CDR2 as YFSETQ. The CDR3 extends over 14 amino acids. This CDR3 is CASSLGVTKETQYF. The CDR3 nucleotides read TGCGCCAGCAGCTTGGGGGTTACCAAAGAGACCCAGTACTTC.

CDR3 residues: CASRRGGTSYEQYF. The CDR3 nucleotides read TGTGCCAGCAGGCGTGGCGGCACTTCCTACGAGCAGTACTTC. The V call is TRBV13, the J call TRBJ2-7; no firm D call. The germline V gene encodes CDR1 PRHDT and CDR2 FYEKMQ (reference sequence). V was shortened by 6 bases and J by 1 base, with 13 bases between the two germline ends. This CDR3 has 14 residues. The variable domain in full, with the rest retrieved from reference TRBV13 and TRBJ2-7, is AAGVIQSPRHLIKEKRETATLKCYPIPRHDTVYWYQQGPGQDPQFLISFYEKMQSDKGSIPDRFSAQQFSDYHSELNMSSLELGDSALYFCASRRGGTSYEQYFGPGTRLTVT.

The gene calls are TRBV4-2 and TRBJ2-1; D possibly corresponds to TRBD1 (6 bases). The V and J ends lost 3 bases and 0 bases respectively, with 12 bases between them. Germline CDR1 reads LGHNA; CDR2 reads YNFKEQ. This CDR3 has 16 residues. The CDR3 sequence is CASSQRTGSSYNEQFF. CDR3 in DNA: TGTGCCAGCAGCCAGCGCACAGGGAGCTCCTACAATGAGCAGTTCTTC.

The rearrangement uses TRBV30 and TRBJ1-5; D is uncertain. V gave up 5 bases and J gave up 4 bases, with 12 bases separating them. This CDR3 is built from 13 residues. Looked up from germline, CDR1 is GTSNPN and CDR2 is SVGIG (reference sequence). The CDR3 DNA reads TGTGCCTGGGAGGGTGGGGAAAATCAGCCCCAGCATTTT. Protein: CAWEGGENQPQHF.